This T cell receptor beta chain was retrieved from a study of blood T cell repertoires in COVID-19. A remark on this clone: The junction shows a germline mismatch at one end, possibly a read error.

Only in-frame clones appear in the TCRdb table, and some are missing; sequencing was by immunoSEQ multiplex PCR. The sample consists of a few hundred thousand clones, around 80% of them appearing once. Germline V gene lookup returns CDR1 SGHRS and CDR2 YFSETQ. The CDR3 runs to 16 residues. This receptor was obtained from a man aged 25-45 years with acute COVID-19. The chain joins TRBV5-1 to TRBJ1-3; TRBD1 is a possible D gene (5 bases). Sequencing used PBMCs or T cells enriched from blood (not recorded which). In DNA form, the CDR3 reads TGTGCCAGCAGCTTGGGATCCCTGCAGGGCGAAAACACCATATATTTT. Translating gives CASSLGSLQGENTIYF. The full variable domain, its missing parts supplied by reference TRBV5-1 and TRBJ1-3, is KAGVTQTPRYLIKTRGQQVTLSCSPISGHRSVSWYQQTPGQGLQFLFEYFSETQRNKGNFPGRFSGRQFSNSRSEMNVSTLELGDSALYLCASSLGSLQGENTIYFGEGSWLTVV.